This T cell receptor beta chain was obtained from a study of persistence of HIV-infected CD4 T cells. Notes on the study in general: CMV- and Gag-responding cells had lower TCRbeta richness than CD3/CD28-responding cells. Degenerate expanded CDR3beta sequences were enriched among CMV- and Gag-responding cells.

Cells were stimulated nonspecifically with anti-CD3/anti-CD28 magnetic beads. CD4+ T cells upregulating both CD40 ligand and CD69 were sorted as responding cells. As for this clone: Its specificity is unknown.

Sequencing used immunoSEQ version 4 in survey mode. Clones were sequenced by immunoSEQ multiplex PCR, and TCRdb holds only the in-frame ones, with some missing. The sample comprises about 51,000 clones, approximately 90% of which are singletons, and around 3.4% rests with the top ten. The length of the CDR3 is 14 residues. Germline CDR1 and CDR2: MNHEY and SVGAGI. The V and J ends lost 8 bases and 3 bases respectively, with 16 bases between them. The chain carries TRBV6-5 and TRBJ1-1; no firm D call. The source material was CD4+ T cells sorted from PBMCs after 18-hour stimulation, sampled from a patient who received antiretroviral therapy. This TCR came from an adult woman with HIV who was CMV-seropositive. CDR3 nucleotide sequence: TGTGCCAGCTTCTCGGGGAGGCGGGACACTGAAGCTTTCTTT. Protein sequence: CASFSGRRDTEAFF.